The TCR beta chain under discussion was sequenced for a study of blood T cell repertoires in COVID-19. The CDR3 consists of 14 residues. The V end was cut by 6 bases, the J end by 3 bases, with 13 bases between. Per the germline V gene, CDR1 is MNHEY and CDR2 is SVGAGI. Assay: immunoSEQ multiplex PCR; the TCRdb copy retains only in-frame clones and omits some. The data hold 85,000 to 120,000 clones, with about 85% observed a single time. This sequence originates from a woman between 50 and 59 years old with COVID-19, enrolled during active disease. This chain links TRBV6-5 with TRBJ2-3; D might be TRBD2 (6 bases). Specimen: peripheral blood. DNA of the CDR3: TGTGCCAGCAGAGGGGCGGGGTTGACAGATACGCAGTATTTT. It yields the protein CASRGAGLTDTQYF.